The 3 T cell receptor beta chains in this list originate from one sample, sequenced in a study of blood T cell repertoires in COVID-19. TCRdb's copy holds only in-frame clones and misses some; the assay was immunoSEQ multiplex PCR. This sample yields about 370,000 clones, of which roughly nine tenths are seen a single time; about 3% belongs to the top ten. Sequenced material: peripheral blood. These TCRs come from a woman younger than 45 with COVID-19, enrolled during active disease.

V usage is TRBV6-6 and J usage is TRBJ1-5; D uncertain. The CDR3 totals 13 residues. V lost 6 bases, J lost 4 bases, and 10 bases lay in between. From germline, CDR1 is MNHNY and CDR2 SVGAGI (reference sequence). Here the CDR3 DNA reads TGTGCCAGCAGAGACATGACAAATCAGCCCCAGCATTTT. Amino acid sequence: CASRDMTNQPQHF.

The CDR3 loop is CASSLRGGNYNEQFF. The CDR3 nucleotides are TGTGCCAGCAGTTTAAGGGGGGGGAACTACAATGAGCAGTTCTTC. V gene TRBV28 combines with J gene TRBJ2-1; D may be TRBD2 (7 bases). The CDR3 is 15 amino acids. The ends were cut back, 2 bases at V and 3 bases at J, with 11 bases in the middle. CDR1 is MDHEN and CDR2 is SYDVKM in the germline V gene.

The rearrangement uses TRBV2 and TRBJ2-1, with 8 bases identical to TRBD2. Trimming at V came to 6 bases and at J to 5 bases, leaving 9 bases not matched to a gene. The CDR3 has 15 residues. Germline V gives CDR1 SNHLY, CDR2 FYNNEI. The CDR3, as DNA: TGTGCCAGCAGCGTCATAGCGGGGAGCCACAATGAGCAGTTCTTC. Its protein product is CASSVIAGSHNEQFF.